These T cell receptor beta chains were read from a single sample in a study of blood T cell repertoires in COVID-19. TCRdb keeps only in-frame clones here, not all; method: immunoSEQ multiplex PCR. Found here are about 250,000 clones, approximately 85% of them singletons; the top ten hold 0.7% to 0.9%. The sequenced material came from peripheral blood. These receptors were collected from a human donor with COVID-19, enrolled during active disease. The donor label of this sample is uncertain. CDR3s include the opening cysteine and the closing phenylalanine or tryptophan. The order of the fields is D gene, V gene, J gene, clone size, CDR3 protein, CDR3 DNA. The D gene is left open where the match is weak. For some rows the clone size is stated as once, few or many, or as a class when expanded; others skip it.

>TRBD2|TRBV27|TRBJ2-1|NA
CASSLSVAGLTYNEQFF
TGTGCCAGCAGTTTATCCGTAGCGGGATTGACCTACAATGAGCAGTTCTTC
>TRBD2|TRBV7-3|TRBJ2-1|NA
CASSGLAEGEQFF
TGTGCCAGCTCGGGACTAGCGGAGGGAGAGCAGTTCTTC
>NA|TRBV9|TRBJ2-1|few
CASSVVEQNNEQFF
TGTGCCAGCAGCGTAGTAGAGCAAAACAATGAGCAGTTCTTC
>NA|TRBV19|TRBJ1-6|few
CASSMGTYNSPLHF
TGTGCCAGTAGTATGGGGACTTATAATTCACCCCTCCACTTT
>TRBD1|TRBV6-1|TRBJ2-7|NA
CASSEVGTGYEQYF
TGTGCCAGCAGTGAAGTGGGGACAGGTTACGAGCAGTACTTC
>NA|TRBV2|TRBJ1-1|NA
CASSSDYTEAFF
TGTGCCAGCAGCTCGGACTACACTGAAGCTTTCTTT
>TRBD2|TRBV3-1/TRBV3-2|TRBJ2-3|NA
CASSQGSSGSQWDTQYF
TGTGCCAGCAGCCAAGGTTCTAGCGGGAGTCAGTGGGATACGCAGTATTTT
>NA|TRBV19|TRBJ1-1|NA
CASRGQGNTEAFF
TGTGCCAGTAGGGGGCAGGGGAACACTGAAGCTTTCTTT
>TRBD1|TRBV7-9|TRBJ1-2|NA
CASSLSTDRSYGYTF
TGTGCCAGCAGCTTGAGCACGGACAGGAGCTATGGCTACACCTTC
>NA|TRBV11-2|TRBJ2-5|NA
CASRENLAAQETQYF
TGTGCCAGCAGAGAAAACTTAGCGGCTCAAGAGACCCAGTACTTC
>NA|TRBV2|TRBJ1-4|many
CASSEMGLTAEKLFF
TGTGCCAGCAGTGAAATGGGCCTTACGGCTGAAAAACTGTTTTTT
>TRBD2|TRBV3-1/TRBV3-2|TRBJ2-7|NA
CASSQRAGLGSYEQYF
TGTGCCAGCAGCCAAAGAGCTGGACTAGGGTCCTACGAGCAGTACTTC
>TRBD1|TRBV25-1|TRBJ1-4|NA
CASSAGGGAGEKLFF
TGTGCCAGCAGTGCTGGAGGGGGCGCGGGTGAAAAACTGTTTTTT
>NA|TRBV23-1|TRBJ1-5|NA
CASRSPRQRNQPQHF
TGCGCCAGCAGATCCCCTCGACAACGCAATCAGCCCCAGCATTTT
>NA|TRBV10-2|TRBJ1-3|NA
CASSDRQDSGNTIYF
TGCGCCAGCAGTGACCGACAGGACTCTGGAAACACCATATATTTT
>TRBD1|TRBV10-1|TRBJ1-2|NA
CASPFTGGSGYTF
TGCGCCAGTCCATTCACAGGGGGAAGTGGCTACACCTTC
>TRBD1|TRBV6-6|TRBJ1-5|once
CASSLGTAYSNQPQHF
TGTGCCAGCAGCCTCGGGACAGCCTATAGCAATCAGCCCCAGCATTTT
>TRBD2|TRBV19|TRBJ2-1|NA
CASTRTSGNEQFF
TGTGCCAGTACGAGGACTAGCGGAAATGAGCAGTTCTTC
>NA|TRBV28|TRBJ2-7|NA
CASSPFYPSLYEQYF
TGTGCCAGCAGCCCCTTTTATCCGAGCCTATACGAGCAGTACTTC
>NA|TRBV29-1|TRBJ2-1|NA
CSVEVEGSGSYNEQFF
TGCAGCGTTGAAGTCGAGGGTTCCGGCTCCTACAATGAGCAGTTCTTC
>NA|TRBV29-1|TRBJ2-5|NA
CSAGAGETQYF
TGCAGCGCCGGAGCGGGAGAGACCCAGTACTTC
>NA|TRBV7-2|TRBJ2-5|NA
CASSLEALRGRETQYF
TGTGCCAGCAGCTTAGAGGCGTTGCGGGGTAGGGAGACCCAGTACTTC
>TRBD1|TRBV28|TRBJ2-5|NA
CASSYGSGTGSRKTQYF
TGTGCCAGCAGTTATGGCTCGGGGACAGGGTCTCGGAAGACCCAGTACTTC
>NA|TRBV29-1|TRBJ2-3|NA
CSVVVFGGTDTQYF
TGCAGCGTTGTAGTCTTCGGGGGCACAGATACGCAGTATTTT
>TRBD2|TRBV9|TRBJ2-7|NA
CASSSRTSGPYEQYF
TGTGCCAGCAGCTCCCGGACTAGCGGACCCTACGAGCAGTACTTC
>NA|TRBV19|TRBJ2-7|NA
CASKLSGEAYEQYF
TGTGCCAGTAAACTTAGCGGAGAGGCTTACGAGCAGTACTTC